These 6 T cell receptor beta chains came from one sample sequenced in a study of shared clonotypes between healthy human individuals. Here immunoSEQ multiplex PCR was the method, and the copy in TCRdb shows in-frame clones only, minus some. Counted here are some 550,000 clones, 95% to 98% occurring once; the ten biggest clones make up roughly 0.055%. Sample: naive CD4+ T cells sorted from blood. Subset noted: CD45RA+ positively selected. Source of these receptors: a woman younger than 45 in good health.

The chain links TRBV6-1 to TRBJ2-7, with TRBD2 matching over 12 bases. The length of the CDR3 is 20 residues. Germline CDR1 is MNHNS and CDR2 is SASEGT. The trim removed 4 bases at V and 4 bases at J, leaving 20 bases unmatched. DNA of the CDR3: TGTGCCAGCAGTGTAAGGACACAGGGACTAGCGGGTTTCCCAGGGTACGAGCAGTACTTC. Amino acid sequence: CASSVRTQGLAGFPGYEQYF.

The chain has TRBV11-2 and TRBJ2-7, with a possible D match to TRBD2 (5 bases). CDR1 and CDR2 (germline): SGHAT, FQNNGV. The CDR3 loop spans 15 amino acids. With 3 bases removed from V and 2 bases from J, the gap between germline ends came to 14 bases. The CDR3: CASSLQRKGTYEQYF. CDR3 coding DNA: TGTGCCAGCAGCTTGCAGCGGAAAGGAACCTACGAGCAGTACTTC. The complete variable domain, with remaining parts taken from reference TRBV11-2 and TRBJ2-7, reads EAGVAQSPRYKIIEKRQSVAFWCNPISGHATLYWYQQILGQGPKLLIQFQNNGVVDDSQLPKDRFSAERLKGVDSTLKIQPAKLEDSAVYLCASSLQRKGTYEQYFGPGTRLTVT.

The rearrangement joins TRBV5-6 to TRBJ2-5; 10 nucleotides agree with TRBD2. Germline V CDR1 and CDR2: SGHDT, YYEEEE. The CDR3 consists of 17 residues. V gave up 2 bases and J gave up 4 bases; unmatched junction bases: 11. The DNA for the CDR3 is TGTGCCAGCAGCTTTTCGGCTAGCGGGAGAACAGCAGAGACCCAGTACTTC. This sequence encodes CASSFSASGRTAETQYF.

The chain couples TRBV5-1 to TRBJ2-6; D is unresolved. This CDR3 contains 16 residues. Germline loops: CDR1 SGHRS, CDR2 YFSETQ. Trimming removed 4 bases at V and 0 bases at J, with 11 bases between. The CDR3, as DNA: TGCGCCAGCAGCCCGGCAGGAACCTCTGGGGCCAACGTCCTGACTTTC. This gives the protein CASSPAGTSGANVLTF.

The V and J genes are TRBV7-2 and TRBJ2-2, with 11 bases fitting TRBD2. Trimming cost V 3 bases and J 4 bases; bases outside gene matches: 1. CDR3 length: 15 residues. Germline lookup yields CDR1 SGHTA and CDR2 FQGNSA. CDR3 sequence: CASSFTSGGTGELFF. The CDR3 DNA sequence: TGTGCCAGCAGCTTCACTAGCGGGGGCACCGGGGAGCTGTTTTTT.

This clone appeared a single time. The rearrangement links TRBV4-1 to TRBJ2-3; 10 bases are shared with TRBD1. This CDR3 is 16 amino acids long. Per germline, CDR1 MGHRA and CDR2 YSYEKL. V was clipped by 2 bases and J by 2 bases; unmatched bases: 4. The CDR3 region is CASSQRDRGFTDTQYF. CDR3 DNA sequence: TGCGCCAGCAGCCAAAGGGACAGGGGTTTCACAGATACGCAGTATTTT.